The 9 T cell receptor beta chains reported below all come from one sample, sequenced in a study of CD8+ T cells in alopecia areata. Extracted RNA was reverse transcribed into cDNA, the sequencing template. Clones were sequenced by immunoSEQ multiplex PCR, and TCRdb holds only the in-frame ones, with some missing. The table has approximately 180,000 clones, around three fifths seen once. Sequencing used CD4+ T cells sorted from blood, obtained at week 0. The receptor set was obtained from a human donor with alopecia areata.

V gene TRBV15 combines with J gene TRBJ1-1; D gene unclear. V lost 0 bases, J lost 5 bases, and 10 bases lay in between. CDR3 length: 14 residues. Germline CDR1 is LNHNV and CDR2 is YYDKDF (reference sequence). As DNA, the CDR3 is TGTGCCACCAGCAGAGATCAAAGGGTTACTGAAGCTTTCTTT. Amino acid sequence: CATSRDQRVTEAFF. The entire variable domain, with the rest obtained from reference TRBV15 and TRBJ1-1, is as follows: DAMVIQNPRYQVTQFGKPVTLSCSQTLNHNVMYWYQQKSSQAPKLLFHYYDKDFNNEADTPDNFQSRRPNTSFCFLDIRSPGLGDTAMYLCATSRDQRVTEAFFGQGTRLTVV.

The rearrangement joins TRBV4-1 to TRBJ2-2; D is unresolved. Looked up from germline, CDR1 is MGHRA and CDR2 is YSYEKL. CDR3 length: 15 residues. Trimming pared 4 bases from V and 1 base from J, leaving 10 bases between. The chain's CDR3 is CASSRGVGNTGELFF. The CDR3 nucleotides are TGCGCCAGCAGCCGCGGCGTAGGGAACACCGGGGAGCTGTTTTTT.

Only a few counts were recorded for this clone. The rearrangement uses TRBV30 and TRBJ2-1, with TRBD2 identical over 11 bases. In germline, CDR1 is GTSNPN, CDR2 SVGIG (reference sequence). The V segment lost 3 bases and the J segment 4 bases; nucleotides outside the gene matches: 8. This CDR3 has 16 residues. CDR3 in DNA: TGTGCCTGGAGCCCCGGCCCTAGCGGGGGGTACAATGAGCAGTTCTTC. Translating it yields CAWSPGPSGGYNEQFF.

V is TRBV30 and J is TRBJ2-3; 9 positions match TRBD2. V lost 1 base to trimming and J lost 4 bases; unmatched junction nucleotides: 12. Germline lookup yields CDR1 GTSNPN and CDR2 SVGIG (reference sequence). This CDR3 is built from 17 residues. The chain's CDR3 is CAWSAPGTSKVADTQYF. CDR3 DNA sequence: TGTGCCTGGAGTGCCCCAGGGACTAGCAAGGTTGCAGATACGCAGTATTTT.

As to this clone: An end of the junction differs from the germline gene, which may be a read error. This chain links TRBV27 with TRBJ2-2; D uncertain. The V gene's germline CDR1 is MNHEY and CDR2 SMNVEV (reference sequence). This CDR3 has 12 residues. CDR3 sequence reads: CANSLITGELFF. For the CDR3, the DNA is TGTGCCAACAGTTTAATCACCGGGGAGCTGTTTTTT.

This clone has more than one count but fewer than ten. The chain employs TRBV5-1 and TRBJ2-3; no clear D. The CDR3 totals 15 residues. V was cut by 0 bases and J by 2 bases, with 10 bases left in between. The germline gives CDR1 SGHRS, CDR2 YFSETQ. DNA for the CDR3: TGCGCCAGCAGCTTGGAGGGTTTTAACACAGATACGCAGTATTTT. Protein product: CASSLEGFNTDTQYF.

V and J are TRBV10-2 and TRBJ2-7; TRBD1 might be the D (5 bases). Looked up from germline, CDR1 is WSHSY and CDR2 is SAAADI. CDR3 length: 14 residues. The V end was cut by 2 bases, the J end by 3 bases, with 11 bases between. CDR3 sequence (DNA): TGCGCCAGCAGTGAGGTTTGGGGCCACTACGAGCAGTACTTC. This sequence encodes CASSEVWGHYEQYF.

This sequence joins TRBV4-1 and TRBJ2-3; TRBD2 aligns across 11 bases. Germline values: CDR1 MGHRA, CDR2 YSYEKL. This CDR3 contains 19 residues. Unmatched junction bases numbered 8, after V lost 0 bases and J lost 0 bases. Written as DNA, the CDR3 is TGCGCCAGCAGCCAAGATCGACTAGCGGGACCTACTAGCACAGATACGCAGTATTTT. Protein sequence: CASSQDRLAGPTSTDTQYF.

This clone turned up a few times. The rearrangement joins TRBV4-2 to TRBJ2-3, with D unclear. The germline gives CDR1 LGHNA, CDR2 YNFKEQ. V lost 0 bases and J lost 8, with 24 bases in between. The CDR3 runs 18 residues. The chain's CDR3 is CASSQESPSGVTERTQYF. The CDR3 DNA reads as TGTGCCAGCAGCCAAGAATCCCCGAGTGGAGTGACGGAGCGTACGCAGTATTTT.